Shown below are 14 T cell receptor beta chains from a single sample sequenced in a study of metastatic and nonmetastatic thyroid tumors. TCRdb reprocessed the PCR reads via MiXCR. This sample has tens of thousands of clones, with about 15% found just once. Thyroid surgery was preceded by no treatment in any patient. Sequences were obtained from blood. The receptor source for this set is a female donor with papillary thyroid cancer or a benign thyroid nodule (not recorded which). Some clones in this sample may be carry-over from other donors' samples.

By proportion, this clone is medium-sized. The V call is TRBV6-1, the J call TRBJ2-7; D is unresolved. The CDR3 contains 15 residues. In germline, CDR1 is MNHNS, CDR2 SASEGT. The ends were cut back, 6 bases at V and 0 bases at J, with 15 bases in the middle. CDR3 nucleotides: TGTGCCAGCAGGCCGACGGTGCTTTCCTCCTACGAGCAGTACTTC. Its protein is CASRPTVLSSYEQYF.

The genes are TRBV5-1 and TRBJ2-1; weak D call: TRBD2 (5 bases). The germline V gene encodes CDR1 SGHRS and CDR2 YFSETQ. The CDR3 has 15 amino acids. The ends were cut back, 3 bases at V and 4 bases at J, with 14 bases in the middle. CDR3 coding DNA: TGCGCCAGCAGCTCCACGGGGTGCTTGTACAATGAGCAGTTCTTC. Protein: CASSSTGCLYNEQFF. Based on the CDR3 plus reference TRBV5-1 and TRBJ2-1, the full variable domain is KAGVTQTPRYLIKTRGQQVTLSCSPISGHRSVSWYQQTPGQGLQFLFEYFSETQRNKGNFPGRFSGRQFSNSRSEMNVSTLELGDSALYLCASSSTGCLYNEQFFGPGTRLTVL.

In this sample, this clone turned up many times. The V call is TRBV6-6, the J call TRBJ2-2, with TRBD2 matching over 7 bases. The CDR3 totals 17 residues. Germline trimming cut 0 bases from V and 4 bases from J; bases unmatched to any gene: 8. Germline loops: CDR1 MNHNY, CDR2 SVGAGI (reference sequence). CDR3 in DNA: TGTGCCAGCAGTTACTCGTTGAGGGGCGGGAGCACCGGGGAGCTGTTTTTT. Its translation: CASSYSLRGGSTGELFF.

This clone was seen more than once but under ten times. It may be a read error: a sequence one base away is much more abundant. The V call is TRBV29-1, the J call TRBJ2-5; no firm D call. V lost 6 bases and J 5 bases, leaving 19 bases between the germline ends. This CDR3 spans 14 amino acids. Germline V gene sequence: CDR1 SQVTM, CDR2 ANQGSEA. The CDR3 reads CSVLTWNFGETQYF. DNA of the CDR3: TGCAGCGTCCTGACATGGAACTTTGGGGAGACCCAGTACTTC.

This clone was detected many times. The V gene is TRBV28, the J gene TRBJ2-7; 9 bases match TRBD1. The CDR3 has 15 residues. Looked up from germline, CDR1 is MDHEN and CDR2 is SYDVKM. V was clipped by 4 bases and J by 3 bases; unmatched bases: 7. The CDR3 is CASSSHRGLLYEQYF. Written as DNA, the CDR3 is TGTGCCAGCAGTTCTCACAGGGGGCTCCTCTACGAGCAGTACTTC.

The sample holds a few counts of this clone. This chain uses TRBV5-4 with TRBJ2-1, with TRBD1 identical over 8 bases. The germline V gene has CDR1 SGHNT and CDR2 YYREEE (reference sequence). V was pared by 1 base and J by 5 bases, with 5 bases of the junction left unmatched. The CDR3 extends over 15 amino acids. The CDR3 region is CASSLNPGQDNEQFF. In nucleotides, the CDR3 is TGTGCCAGCAGCTTGAACCCGGGACAGGACAATGAGCAGTTCTTC.

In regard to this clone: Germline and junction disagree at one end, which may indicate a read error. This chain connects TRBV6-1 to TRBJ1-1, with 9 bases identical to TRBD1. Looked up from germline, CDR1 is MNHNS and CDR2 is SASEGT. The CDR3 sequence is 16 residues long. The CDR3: CASKSPATGGDTEAFF. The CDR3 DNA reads TGTGCAAGCAAATCCCCCGCGACAGGGGGGGACACTGAAGCTTTCTTT.

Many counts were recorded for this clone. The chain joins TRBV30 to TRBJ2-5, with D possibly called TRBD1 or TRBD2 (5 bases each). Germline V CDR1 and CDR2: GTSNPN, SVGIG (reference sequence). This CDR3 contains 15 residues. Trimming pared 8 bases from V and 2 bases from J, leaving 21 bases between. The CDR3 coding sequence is TGTGCCAGAGGGACCGGGGCATCTAATCAAGAGACCCAGTACTTC. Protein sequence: CARGTGASNQETQYF.

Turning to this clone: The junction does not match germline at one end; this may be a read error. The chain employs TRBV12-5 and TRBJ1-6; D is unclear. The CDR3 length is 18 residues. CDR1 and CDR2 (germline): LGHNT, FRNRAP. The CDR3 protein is CASGLHPGASFYHSPLHF. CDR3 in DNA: TGTGCTAGTGGTTTGCACCCGGGAGCAAGCTTCTATCATTCACCCCTCCACTTT.

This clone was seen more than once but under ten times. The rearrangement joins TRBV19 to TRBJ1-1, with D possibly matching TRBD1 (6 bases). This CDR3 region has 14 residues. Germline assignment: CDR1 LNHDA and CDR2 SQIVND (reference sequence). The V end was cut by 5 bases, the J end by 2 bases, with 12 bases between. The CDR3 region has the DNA TGTGCCAGTAGTGTATTACAGGGAAACACTGAAGCTTTCTTT. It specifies CASSVLQGNTEAFF.

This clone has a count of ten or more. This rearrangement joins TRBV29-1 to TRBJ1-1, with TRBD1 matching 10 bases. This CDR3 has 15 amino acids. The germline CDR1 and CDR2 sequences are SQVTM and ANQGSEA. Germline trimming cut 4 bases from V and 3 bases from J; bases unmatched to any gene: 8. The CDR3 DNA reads TGCAGCGTTGGAGGGACAGGGGCGGGTGACACTGAAGCTTTCTTT. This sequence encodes CSVGGTGAGDTEAFF. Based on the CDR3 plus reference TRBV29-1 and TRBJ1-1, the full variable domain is SAVISQKPSRDICQRGTSLTIQCQVDSQVTMMFWYRQQPGQSLTLIATANQGSEATYESGFVIDKFPISRPNLTFSTLTVSNMSPEDSSIYLCSVGGTGAGDTEAFFGQGTRLTVV.

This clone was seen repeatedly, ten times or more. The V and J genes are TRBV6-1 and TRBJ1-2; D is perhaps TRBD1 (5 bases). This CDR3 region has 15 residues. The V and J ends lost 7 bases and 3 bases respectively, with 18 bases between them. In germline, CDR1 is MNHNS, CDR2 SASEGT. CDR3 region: CASTHSLGAYYGYTF. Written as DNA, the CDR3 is TGTGCCAGCACCCATAGCCTAGGGGCCTACTATGGCTACACCTTC.

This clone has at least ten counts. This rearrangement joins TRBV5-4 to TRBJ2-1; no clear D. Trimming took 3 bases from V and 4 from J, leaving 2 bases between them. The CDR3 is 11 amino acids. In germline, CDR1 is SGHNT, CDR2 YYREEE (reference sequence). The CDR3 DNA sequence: TGTGCCAGCAGCTCGTACAATGAGCAGTTCTTC. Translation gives CASSSYNEQFF.

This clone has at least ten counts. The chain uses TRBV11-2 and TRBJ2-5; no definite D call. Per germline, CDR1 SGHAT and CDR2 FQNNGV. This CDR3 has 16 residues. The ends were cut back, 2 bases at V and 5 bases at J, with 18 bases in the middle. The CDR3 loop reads CASSLPRLSLWETQYF. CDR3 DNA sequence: TGTGCCAGCAGCTTACCTAGACTCTCCCTATGGGAGACCCAGTACTTC.